This T cell receptor (beta chain) was found in a study of identical twins. Of note for this clonotype: What it recognizes is unknown.

Regarding the study as a whole: Potential partial confounding of zero-insertion analyses by invariant MAIT and iNKT cells was noted. Alpha sequences out of frame and shared by twins had excess low generation probability.

A universal primer site was added by template switching, and unique molecular identifiers were carried by the cDNA. Using its own MiXCR run on the 5' RACE reads, TCRdb lists one record per CDR3 protein. The profile shows more than 1.5 million distinct CDR3 sequences, under 35% of them singletons. This CDR3 has 17 residues. Trimming removed 0 bases at V and 9 bases at J, with 24 bases between. Germline V gene lookup returns CDR1 SGHRS and CDR2 YFSETQ. This sequence joins TRBV5-1 and TRBJ1-1; D is possibly TRBD1 (6 bases). The sample comprised cord blood. The TCR was taken from a newborn girl in good health. In DNA, the CDR3 is TGCGCCAGCAGCTTGGTCCCGGGGTCCACAGGGAGGGATAAAGCTTTCTTT. Its translation is CASSLVPGSTGRDKAFF.